The present T cell receptor (beta chain) was sequenced within a study of T cells in Graves' hyperthyroidism and ophthalmopathy. Germline V gives CDR1 SGDLS, CDR2 YYNGEE. V lost 3 bases and J 0 bases, leaving 10 bases between the germline ends. CDR3 length: 16 amino acids. It was RNA transcripts that yielded the amplified TCR beta CDR3 regions. Initially, a first-round RT-PCR of the TCR CDR3 employed the HTBI primer set. In TCRdb, the multiplex PCR reads were re-called with MiXCR into one record per CDR3 protein. The sample carries 600,000 to 750,000 distinct CDR3 sequences, 15% to 20% recorded once. The sequenced sample consisted of blood. This clonotype was sampled from a man aged 45 to 65 with Graves' hyperthyroidism. The V call is TRBV9, the J call TRBJ1-6; D is perhaps TRBD1 (5 bases). CDR3 nucleotide sequence: TGTGCCAGCAGCGCCCGGGACCACTCCTATAATTCACCCCTCCACTTT. As protein: CASSARDHSYNSPLHF.